The T cell receptor (beta chain) described here comes from a study of tumor-infiltrating lymphocytes in primary liver carcinoma. Across the study: Patients had primary liver carcinoma treated by surgical resection. The study obtained roughly 3.5 to 7.5 million productive TCRbeta reads per sample, similar across tissue types. The tumors ranged from about 4 to 10 cm across and fell within stage T1-T3 N0M0.

Using a constant-region primer together with ProtoScript II reverse transcriptase, TCR beta cDNA was made from 500 to 650 ng of total RNA. A slightly modified ARM-PCR protocol with three nested multiplex PCR rounds produced these TCR beta libraries. TRBV1-TRBV30 forward primers paired with a C-beta reverse primer were used in the first two PCR rounds, which ran approximately 10 cycles each. TCRdb used MiXCR to reprocess the multiplex PCR reads, holding one entry per CDR3 protein. This table has about 310,000 distinct CDR3 sequences, 50% to 75% appearing once. This clonotype occurred many times. Its specificity is unknown. Findings and limits, study-wide: Tumors had a top-250-clone fraction that was significantly higher than blood (p = 0.039).

Blood RNA came from unsorted whole blood; germline DNA was also extracted. This CDR3 contains 16 residues. Germline CDR1 is LGHNA and CDR2 is YSLEER. V dropped 4 bases and J dropped 3 bases, with 19 bases sitting between them. This clonotype was obtained from a woman aged 25 to 39 with primary liver carcinoma and hepatitis B virus infection. Sequences were obtained from peripheral blood. V and J are TRBV4-3 and TRBJ2-7; no reliable D call. The CDR3 protein is CASSPVWATSHYEQYF. The CDR3 DNA follows: TGCGCCAGCAGCCCTGTATGGGCCACCTCTCACTACGAGCAGTACTTC.